These 9 T cell receptor beta chains originate from one sample sequenced in a study of blood T cell repertoires in COVID-19. TCRdb's table, derived via immunoSEQ multiplex PCR, lists solely in-frame clones and lacks some. The sample lists roughly 260,000 clones, about 85% seen once, with roughly 2.2% in the top ten. Sequencing was done on a sample of peripheral blood. Receptors originate from a woman aged 45-59 years who had recovered from COVID-19.

The chain couples TRBV5-1 to TRBJ2-3; a possible D gene is TRBD2 (6 bases). There are 14 residues in the CDR3. Germline CDR1 is SGHRS and CDR2 is YFSETQ. V lost 4 bases and J lost 1, with 10 bases in between. DNA for the CDR3: TGCGCCAGCAGCCCGGGAGTAGGCACAGATACGCAGTATTTT. Its translation: CASSPGVGTDTQYF. Full variable domain (rest looked up from reference TRBV5-1 and TRBJ2-3): KAGVTQTPRYLIKTRGQQVTLSCSPISGHRSVSWYQQTPGQGLQFLFEYFSETQRNKGNFPGRFSGRQFSNSRSEMNVSTLELGDSALYLCASSPGVGTDTQYFGPGTRLTVL.

V and J are TRBV18 and TRBJ1-6; D may be TRBD1 (6 bases). Germline lookup yields CDR1 KGHSH and CDR2 LQKENI. The CDR3 is 18 residues long. Trimming took 3 bases from V and 0 from J, leaving 15 bases between them. The DNA of the CDR3 is TGTGCCAGCTCACCGCTATTAGACAGGAGCTCCTATAATTCACCCCTCCACTTT. This sequence encodes CASSPLLDRSSYNSPLHF. Combining the CDR3 with reference TRBV18 and TRBJ1-6 gives the whole variable domain NAGVMQNPRHLVRRRGQEARLRCSPMKGHSHVYWYRQLPEEGLKFMVYLQKENIIDESGMPKERFSAEFPKEGPSILRIQQVVRGDSAAYFCASSPLLDRSSYNSPLHFGNGTRLTVT.

The CDR3 spells CASQTALGGWDEQFF. The DNA for the CDR3 is TGTGCCAGTCAGACGGCTCTCGGGGGGTGGGATGAGCAGTTCTTC. V and J are TRBV7-2 and TRBJ2-1; 7 nucleotides align to TRBD2. Trimming took 9 bases from V and 8 from J; bases not matched to a gene: 16. CDR3 size: 15 residues. In germline, CDR1 is SGHTA, CDR2 FQGNSA.

The chain joins TRBV28 to TRBJ2-7; D not resolved. The CDR3 is 13 amino acids. V gave up 2 bases and J gave up 5 bases, with 10 bases separating them. The V gene's germline CDR1 is MDHEN and CDR2 SYDVKM. CDR3 in amino acids: CASSLNPYHEQYF. The CDR3 nucleotides read TGTGCCAGCAGTTTAAATCCCTATCACGAGCAGTACTTC.

This chain uses TRBV6-5 with TRBJ1-2, with 9 bases matching TRBD1. Looked up from germline, CDR1 is MNHEY and CDR2 is SVGAGI. V shed 7 bases and J 8 bases; nucleotides not matched to a gene: 11. CDR3 length: 14 residues. The CDR3 sequence is CASKGQGGLWGYTF. The CDR3 nucleotides are TGTGCCAGCAAGGGACAGGGAGGATTGTGGGGCTACACCTTC.

This clone occurred once. The V and J genes are TRBV18 and TRBJ2-1; D gene uncertain. V lost 1 base, J lost 6 bases, and 16 bases lay in between. CDR1 is KGHSH, CDR2 LQKENI, per germline. The CDR3 length is 16 residues. Here the CDR3 DNA reads TGTGCCAGCTCACCACTCACGGTGGAACTAACCAATGAGCAGTTCTTC. It yields the protein CASSPLTVELTNEQFF.

This chain connects TRBV30 to TRBJ2-6; 8 nucleotides line up with TRBD1. With 0 bases clipped from V and 2 bases from J, the junction kept 15 bases outside the gene matches. The length of the CDR3 is 20 residues. Germline values: CDR1 GTSNPN, CDR2 SVGIG (reference sequence). Written as DNA, the CDR3 is TGTGCCTGGAGTGTAGGAGGGTGGGGCAGGGGGCGTACTGGGGCCAACGTCCTGACTTTC. Amino acids: CAWSVGGWGRGRTGANVLTF.

This rearrangement joins TRBV2 to TRBJ1-5, with 7 nucleotides matching TRBD1. The CDR3 totals 13 residues. Looked up from germline, CDR1 is SNHLY and CDR2 is FYNNEI. V shed 5 bases and J 7 bases; nucleotides not matched to a gene: 5. As DNA, the CDR3 is TGTGCCAGCAGTAGGGGGACAGACCAGCCCCAGCATTTT. Protein: CASSRGTDQPQHF.

The chain recombines TRBV28 with TRBJ2-7, with D tentatively TRBD2 (6 bases). The V end was cut by 1 base, the J end by 1 base, with 11 bases between. CDR3 length: 15 residues. Per the germline V gene, CDR1 is MDHEN and CDR2 is SYDVKM. The CDR3 loop is CASSLYGSQSYEQYF. In DNA, the CDR3 is TGTGCCAGCAGTTTATACGGGAGTCAGTCCTACGAGCAGTACTTC. Complete variable domain (other parts from reference TRBV28 and TRBJ2-7): DVKVTQSSRYLVKRTGEKVFLECVQDMDHENMFWYRQDPGLGLRLIYFSYDVKMKEKGDIPEGYSVSREKKERFSLILESASTNQTSMYLCASSLYGSQSYEQYFGPGTRLTVT.